These 9 T cell receptor beta chains came from one sample sequenced in a study of T cells in Graves' hyperthyroidism and ophthalmopathy. Amplification targeted TCR beta CDR3 regions from RNA transcripts. The HTBI primer set drove a first-round RT-PCR of the TCR CDR3. TCRdb passed the multiplex PCR reads through MiXCR, listing each CDR3 protein once. The table has approximately 420,000 distinct CDR3 sequences, about 15% seen once. The sequenced sample was blood. Every receptor here comes from a woman aged 30 to 39 with Graves' hyperthyroidism.

This clonotype was observed many times. The rearrangement uses TRBV5-6 and TRBJ2-7, with D unclear. Per the germline V gene, CDR1 is SGHDT and CDR2 is YYEEEE. The V gene lost 6 bases and the J gene lost 2 bases, with 9 bases spanning the gap. The CDR3 length is 12 residues. The CDR3: CASTLGTYEQYF. The CDR3 DNA follows: TGTGCCAGCACCCTTGGTACCTACGAGCAGTACTTC.

The chain couples TRBV5-8 to TRBJ1-5; 9 nucleotides line up with TRBD1. The CDR3 has 14 amino acids. J lost 5 bases, V lost 5 bases, and 5 bases had no gene match. CDR1 and CDR2 (germline): SGHTS, YDEGEE. The CDR3 sequence: CASRRDRVDQPQHF. CDR3 nucleotide sequence: TGTGCCAGCAGGCGGGACAGGGTGGATCAGCCCCAGCATTTT.

CDR3 nucleotide sequence: TGTGCCACCAGTGATGGGGGACAGCGCACAGATACGCAGTATTTT. Residues: CATSDGGQRTDTQYF. The chain employs TRBV24-1 and TRBJ2-3; 7 positions agree with TRBD1. V lost 3 bases, J lost 1 base, and 3 bases stayed unmatched. The germline CDR1 and CDR2 sequences are KGHDR and SFDVKD. The CDR3 is 15 residues long.

The table lists this clonotype with many counts. The chain combines TRBV5-1 with TRBJ2-7; the D gene is possibly TRBD1 (5 bases). The germline CDR1 and CDR2 sequences are SGHRS and YFSETQ. The ends were cut back, 1 base at V and 3 bases at J, with 14 bases in the middle. The CDR3 spans 15 residues. The DNA for the CDR3 is TGCGCCAGCAGCTTGAGTTCCGACAGTTTCTACGAGCAGTACTTC. The encoded protein is CASSLSSDSFYEQYF.

The rearrangement uses TRBV12-3 or TRBV12-4 and TRBJ2-3; 7 bases line up with TRBD2. There are 15 residues in the CDR3. J lost 2 bases, V lost 6 bases, and 8 bases had no gene match. The CDR3 protein is CASSPNLADTDTQYF. The CDR3 nucleotides are TGTGCCAGCAGCCCGAATCTAGCGGACACAGATACGCAGTATTTT.

This clonotype has ten or more counts. The chain is built from TRBV27 and TRBJ2-6, with TRBD1 matching over 10 bases. Per the germline V gene, CDR1 is MNHEY and CDR2 is SMNVEV (reference sequence). V gave up 5 bases and J gave up 4 bases; unmatched junction bases: 11. CDR3 length: 18 residues. CDR3 protein: CASSPRDRGAAGANVLTF. The CDR3 region has the DNA TGTGCCAGCAGTCCAAGGGACAGGGGAGCGGCGGGGGCCAACGTCCTGACTTTC. Looking up the rest from reference TRBV27 and TRBJ2-6 gives the full variable domain: EAQVTQNPRYLITVTGKKLTVTCSQNMNHEYMSWYRQDPGLGLRQIYYSMNVEVTDKGDVPEGYKVSRKEKRNFPLILESPSPNQTSLYFCASSPRDRGAAGANVLTFGAGSRLTVL.

CDR3 sequence: CSARGLAGINEQFF. In DNA form, the CDR3 reads TGCAGTGCTAGAGGCCTAGCGGGAATCAATGAGCAGTTCTTC. The V call is TRBV20-1, the J call TRBJ2-1; 9 bases align to TRBD2. V gave up 1 base and J gave up 6 bases; unmatched junction bases: 4. The CDR3 runs 14 residues. CDR1 and CDR2 (germline): DFQATT, SNEGSKA (reference sequence).

This clonotype was detected only a few times. V usage is TRBV5-1 and J usage is TRBJ1-6; 7 positions agree with TRBD1. The CDR3 is 15 residues long. The V and J ends lost 4 bases and 3 bases, in that order; junction bases with no gene match: 4. Per the germline V gene, CDR1 is SGHRS and CDR2 is YFSETQ. CDR3 protein: CASSETGIYNSPLHF. In DNA, the CDR3 is TGCGCCAGCAGCGAGACAGGGATCTATAATTCACCCCTCCACTTT.

This clonotype showed up many times. The CDR3 coding sequence is TGTGCCAGCTCGGCCGAGTATTCAGGGAACGGCTACACCTTC. It yields the protein CASSAEYSGNGYTF. The chain uses TRBV18 and TRBJ1-2; perhaps TRBD1 as D (5 bases). The germline V gene encodes CDR1 KGHSH and CDR2 LQKENI. This CDR3 comprises 14 residues. The V end lost 6 bases, the J end lost 8 bases, and 19 bases lay between the germline ends.